This T cell receptor beta chain appears in the sequencing data of a study of cytomegalovirus exposure and HLA in healthy donors. Vbeta (60) and Jbeta (13) primers were used in the PCR. TCRdb's copy holds only in-frame clones and misses some; the assay was immunoSEQ multiplex PCR. Of 180,000 or so clones in the sample, approximately 72% were seen once. Study outcomes and limitations: The classifier, whose performance was assessed in both the original and validation cohorts, reportedly diagnosed cytomegalovirus status with high specificity and sensitivity.

This CDR3 spans 16 amino acids. CDR1 and CDR2 from the germline V gene are MGHDK and SYGVNS. With V trimmed by 6 bases and J by 0 bases, 7 bases remained unmatched. Worth noting for this clone: Its antigen remains unknown.

This receptor was taken from a human donor in good health. The sequencing input was PBMCs. The chain combines TRBV25-1 with TRBJ1-3, with 8 nucleotides matching TRBD1. For the CDR3, the DNA is TGTGCCAGCAGACCCAGACAGGGGAACTCTGGAAACACCATATATTTT. Translating it yields CASRPRQGNSGNTIYF.